Sequencing of this T cell receptor (beta chain) was carried out in a study of response to subunit inactivated influenza vaccine. Overall study findings and caveats: Each seasonal influenza vaccination recruits few new T cells, the authors suggested.

TCRdb reanalysed the RT-PCR reads using MiXCR and keeps one entry per CDR3 protein. The data contain fewer than 350,000 distinct CDR3 sequences, less than 25% of them singletons. This clonotype was observed a handful of times. Its cognate antigen is unknown. The trim removed 5 bases at V and 5 bases at J, leaving 6 bases unmatched. From germline, CDR1 is SEHNR and CDR2 FQNEAQ (reference sequence). The length of the CDR3 is 15 residues. Sample: PBMCs from blood, taken about 20 months after vaccination. The clonotype originates from a man aged 45-69 years who received an inactivated influenza vaccine. The gene calls are TRBV7-9 and TRBJ2-2, with 9 positions matching TRBD1. The CDR3 spells CASSVGTGWTGELFF. CDR3 bases: TGTGCCAGCAGCGTCGGGACAGGGTGGACCGGGGAGCTGTTTTTT.